This passage covers 24 T cell receptor beta chains from one sample sequenced in a study of shared clonotypes between healthy human individuals. Libraries were prepared by immunoSEQ multiplex PCR; TCRdb keeps only in-frame clonotypes and omits some of them. The sample lists about 480,000 clones, 60% to 85% occurring once. Material: PBMCs. The receptor source for this set is a middle-aged woman in good health. Some clones in this sample may be carry-over from other donors' samples.

Notes on this clone: Distinct nucleotide sequences in the sample also encode this CDR3. The rearrangement joins TRBV5-6 to TRBJ2-5, with no clear D. The ends were cut back, 3 bases at V and 0 bases at J, with 3 bases in the middle. Per the germline V gene, CDR1 is SGHDT and CDR2 is YYEEEE. This CDR3 is 12 amino acids long. CDR3 bases: TGTGCCAGCAGCTCTTACCAAGAGACCCAGTACTTC. Protein: CASSSYQETQYF.

This clone was counted once. The rearrangement joins TRBV27 to TRBJ2-1, with a possible D match to TRBD2 (5 bases). CDR3 length: 14 residues. V lost 6 bases and J lost 7, with 16 bases in between. Germline V gives CDR1 MNHEY, CDR2 SMNVEV (reference sequence). The CDR3 protein is CASSRPLPGNEQFF. CDR3 DNA sequence: TGTGCCAGCAGCCGCCCCCTCCCGGGAAATGAGCAGTTCTTC.

The chain employs TRBV2 and TRBJ2-7; 16 bases are shared with TRBD2. Germline CDR1 is SNHLY and CDR2 is FYNNEI. The length of the CDR3 is 22 residues. V shed 7 bases, J shed 5 bases, and the junction held 26 bases outside the gene matches. CDR3 residues: CASTKRGDRDSGTSGRVHEQYF. CDR3 nucleotide sequence: TGTGCCAGCACCAAACGGGGGGACAGGGATTCCGGGACTAGCGGGAGGGTCCACGAGCAGTACTTC.

V and J are TRBV7-6 and TRBJ1-1; TRBD1 matches at 9 bases. The CDR3 is 15 amino acids. Germline trimming cut 4 bases from V and 3 bases from J; bases unmatched to any gene: 6. Per germline, CDR1 SGHVS and CDR2 FNYEAQ. The CDR3 bases are TGTGCCAGCAGCTCAAGACAGGGGGAGGACACTGAAGCTTTCTTT. Translating it yields CASSSRQGEDTEAFF.

This clone was observed a single time. The CDR3 sequence is CASSQVGGRVTGELFF. The CDR3 DNA is TGCGCCAGCAGCCAAGTAGGCGGGAGGGTCACCGGGGAGCTGTTTTTT. The genes are TRBV4-3 and TRBJ2-2; 9 bases are a match to TRBD2. The germline CDR1 and CDR2 sequences are LGHNA and YSLEER. V was clipped by 1 base and J by 4 bases; unmatched bases: 4. CDR3 length: 16 amino acids.

The chain joins TRBV4-1 to TRBJ2-7, with 16 bases identical to TRBD2. The trim removed 5 bases at V and 0 bases at J, leaving 7 bases unmatched. The CDR3 spans 18 residues. Germline V gives CDR1 MGHRA, CDR2 YSYEKL. This CDR3 reads CASSEGTSGRAFSYEQYF. The CDR3 coding sequence is TGCGCCAGCAGCGAAGGGACTAGCGGGAGGGCCTTCTCCTACGAGCAGTACTTC.

The V and J genes are TRBV29-1 and TRBJ2-1, with 7 positions matching TRBD2. This CDR3 is built from 13 residues. Germline V gene data show CDR1 as SQVTM and CDR2 as ANQGSEA. After removal of 6 bases from V and 0 bases from J, the junction contained 2 bases not matched to a gene. The CDR3 DNA reads as TGCAGCGTGCGGGAGTCCTCCTACAATGAGCAGTTCTTC. Translated: CSVRESSYNEQFF.

This clone was seen just once. The V gene is TRBV10-2, the J gene TRBJ2-2; no reliable D call. The germline V and J ends were trimmed by 4 bases and 6 bases, with 12 bases remaining between them. The CDR3 spans 14 residues. Germline CDR1 WSHSY, CDR2 SAAADI. The CDR3 DNA reads TGCGCCAGCAGTGGCACGGTCATATCCGGGGAGCTGTTTTTT. Its translation: CASSGTVISGELFF.

This chain links TRBV11-2 with TRBJ2-5; TRBD1 agrees at 8 bases. The trim removed 1 base at V and 6 bases at J, leaving 4 bases unmatched. The CDR3 loop spans 14 amino acids. CDR1 is SGHAT and CDR2 is FQNNGV in the germline V gene. CDR3: CASSLGRTGKTQYF. In DNA form, the CDR3 reads TGTGCCAGCAGCTTAGGGAGGACAGGGAAGACCCAGTACTTC.

CDR3 sequence: CASSLFLAGEGEQFF. DNA for the CDR3: TGCGCCAGCAGCTTGTTCCTAGCGGGAGAAGGTGAGCAGTTCTTC. The chain couples TRBV5-1 to TRBJ2-1, with 10 bases lining up with TRBD2. Germline CDR1 and CDR2: SGHRS and YFSETQ. Trimming cost V 1 base and J 9 bases; bases outside gene matches: 7. CDR3 length: 15 amino acids.

V is TRBV5-1 and J is TRBJ2-7; 14 bases align to TRBD2. J was trimmed by 3 bases and V by 4 bases; bases with no gene match: 9. The CDR3 spans 17 residues. Germline-derived CDR1 and CDR2 are SGHRS and YFSETQ. This CDR3 is CASSPGLAGAIIYEQYF. As DNA, the CDR3 is TGCGCCAGCAGCCCGGGACTAGCGGGAGCCATTATCTACGAGCAGTACTTC. Filled out from reference TRBV5-1 and TRBJ2-7, the complete variable domain reads KAGVTQTPRYLIKTRGQQVTLSCSPISGHRSVSWYQQTPGQGLQFLFEYFSETQRNKGNFPGRFSGRQFSNSRSEMNVSTLELGDSALYLCASSPGLAGAIIYEQYFGPGTRLTVT.

This clone was seen only a few times. The V call is TRBV6-1, the J call TRBJ1-3, with TRBD1 as a possible D gene (6 bases). The CDR3 is 14 residues long. Trimming pared 1 base from V and 8 bases from J, leaving 12 bases between. Germline lookup yields CDR1 MNHNS and CDR2 SASEGT. The CDR3 region has the DNA TGTGCCAGCAGTGAAGTGGGGGCGGGGGACACCATATATTTT. Residues: CASSEVGAGDTIYF.

The chain couples TRBV5-4 to TRBJ2-2; D is unclear. The CDR3 spans 15 residues. Germline values: CDR1 SGHNT, CDR2 YYREEE (reference sequence). V lost 3 bases, J lost 0 bases, and 9 bases lay in between. The CDR3 is CASSSEVANTGELFF. The CDR3 DNA is TGTGCCAGCAGCTCGGAAGTCGCGAACACCGGGGAGCTGTTTTTT.

The sample holds one count of this clone. The DNA for the CDR3 is TGTGCCAGCAGCCCCCCGCGCGGCACCATATATTTT. The encoded protein is CASSPPRGTIYF. The chain couples TRBV9 to TRBJ1-3; D call uncertain. The CDR3 runs to 12 residues. V lost 4 bases, J lost 9 bases, and 11 bases lay in between. Germline lookup yields CDR1 SGDLS and CDR2 YYNGEE.

CDR3 amino acids: CASSYGTDNSPLHF. CDR3 coding DNA: TGTGCCAGCAGCTACGGGACAGATAATTCACCCCTCCACTTT. This chain joins TRBV7-2 and TRBJ1-6, with 7 positions matching TRBD1. The CDR3 extends over 14 amino acids. The ends lost 4 bases at V and 5 bases at J; junction bases unmatched: 2. Germline CDR1 and CDR2: SGHTA and FQGNSA.

The gene calls are TRBV6-1 and TRBJ2-7; possible D gene TRBD1, 5 bases. Germline V gives CDR1 MNHNS, CDR2 SASEGT. The germline V and J ends were trimmed by 3 bases and 4 bases, with 10 bases remaining between them. The CDR3 contains 13 residues. The CDR3 nucleotides read TGTGCCAGCAGTGAGACAACAGGTTACGAGCAGTACTTC. Residues: CASSETTGYEQYF.

This chain connects TRBV19 to TRBJ1-5; maybe TRBD1 (5 bases). The CDR3 has 15 amino acids. Trimming shortened V by 3 bases and J by 2 bases, and 11 bases separated the two germline ends. CDR1 LNHDA and CDR2 SQIVND come from the germline V gene (reference sequence). Here the CDR3 reads CASSIQGGGNQPQHF. The CDR3 coding sequence is TGTGCCAGTAGTATTCAGGGAGGCGGCAATCAGCCCCAGCATTTT.

V gene TRBV7-8 combines with J gene TRBJ2-7; D might be TRBD2 (5 bases). Trimming cost V 5 bases and J 0 bases, with 14 bases left between them. Germline V gives CDR1 SGHVS, CDR2 FQNEAQ. CDR3 size: 15 residues. CDR3 sequence: CASSPRTEASYEQYF. CDR3 nucleotide sequence: TGTGCCAGCAGCCCCAGGACTGAGGCCTCCTACGAGCAGTACTTC.

The gene calls are TRBV18 and TRBJ2-7; D might be TRBD1 (6 bases). The CDR3 runs 13 residues. Per germline, CDR1 KGHSH and CDR2 LQKENI. The germline V and J ends were trimmed by 8 bases and 3 bases, with 14 bases remaining between them. CDR3 in DNA: TGTGCCAGCCTCGACAGGATTGGCTACGAGCAGTACTTC. Its protein is CASLDRIGYEQYF.

V is TRBV15 and J is TRBJ2-2; D uncertain. The V and J ends lost 5 bases and 4 bases respectively, with 8 bases between them. CDR3 length: 13 amino acids. Germline CDR1 reads LNHNV; CDR2 reads YYDKDF (reference sequence). The CDR3 sequence is CATSLLSTGELFF. The CDR3 region has the DNA TGTGCCACCAGCCTTCTATCCACCGGGGAGCTGTTTTTT.

The chain has TRBV7-2 and TRBJ1-2; 9 positions match TRBD1. The CDR3 has 15 amino acids. Losses at the gene ends were 7 bases for V and 7 bases for J; bases not matched to a gene: 13. Germline-derived CDR1 and CDR2 are SGHTA and FQGNSA. This CDR3 is CASTPLGTGRFGYTF. The CDR3 DNA is TGTGCCAGCACCCCCTTGGGGACAGGGAGGTTTGGCTACACCTTC.

This chain uses TRBV19 with TRBJ2-3; maybe TRBD1 (5 bases). The CDR3 loop spans 16 amino acids. The V gene's germline CDR1 is LNHDA and CDR2 SQIVND (reference sequence). With 5 bases removed from V and 0 bases from J, the gap between germline ends came to 15 bases. CDR3 sequence (DNA): TGTGCCAGTAGTGACTCCAGGGCTACTAGCACAGATACGCAGTATTTT. It codes for CASSDSRATSTDTQYF.

This chain uses TRBV28 with TRBJ2-2; TRBD2 matches 7 bases. Germline trimming cut 6 bases from V and 1 base from J; bases unmatched to any gene: 5. The CDR3 length is 15 residues. CDR1 is MDHEN, CDR2 SYDVKM, per germline. CDR3 nucleotides: TGTGCCAGCAGGTCAGGACTAGTGAACACCGGGGAGCTGTTTTTT. Its protein is CASRSGLVNTGELFF.

The chain has TRBV5-1 and TRBJ1-1; D remains unclear. The CDR3 is 14 amino acids. The V end was cut by 1 base, the J end by 0 bases, with 7 bases between. Germline V gene lookup returns CDR1 SGHRS and CDR2 YFSETQ. CDR3 sequence reads: CASSLMDMNTEAFF. The CDR3 bases are TGCGCCAGCAGCTTGATGGATATGAACACTGAAGCTTTCTTT.